This T cell receptor (beta chain) derives from a study of blood T cells in healthy people across ages. Primers used in a second PCR of about 6 to 11 cycles were a sample-barcoded 5' primer and a J-beta primer mix. TCRdb redid the calling of the 5' RACE reads with MiXCR, one entry per CDR3 protein. The sample has about 570,000 distinct CDR3 sequences, 25% to 30% seen once; the top ten hold 18%. This receptor was obtained from a woman between 65 and 79 years old in good health. The source material was blood.

CDR3 residues: CASSQDTPEGNYGYTF. The DNA for the CDR3 is TGCGCCAGCAGCCAAGACACCCCTGAGGGGAACTATGGCTACACCTTC. The rearrangement uses TRBV4-1 and TRBJ1-2; TRBD1 might be the D (5 bases). Germline V gives CDR1 MGHRA, CDR2 YSYEKL. This CDR3 has 16 amino acids. V dropped 0 bases and J dropped 2 bases, with 13 bases sitting between them.